This TCR beta chain was retrieved from a study of CD8 T cells in Susac syndrome. V was cut by 9 bases and J by 1 base, with 14 bases left in between. The CDR3 is made up of 14 amino acids. TCR beta sequencing covered blood CD8+ and CD4+ T cells. Negative isolation yielded CD8+ and CD4+ T cells; FACS enriched TEMRA cells. Reverse transcription of roughly 0.45 to 1 ug RNA was carried out with random hexamers. The amplification used immunoSEQ multiplex PCR on TCR beta CDR3; it spanned 54 Vbeta and 13 Jbeta. TCRdb recomputed calls from the immunoSEQ multiplex PCR reads with MiXCR, one row per CDR3 protein. The sample includes some 180,000 distinct CDR3 sequences, approximately 93% seen only once; the top ten take 0.1%.

The chain couples TRBV12-3 or TRBV12-4 to TRBJ2-3, with D uncertain. The material sequenced was CD4+ T cells from PBMCs. This clonotype was obtained from a human donor in good health. The chain's CDR3 is CASFEAGGTDTQYF. The CDR3 DNA sequence: TGTGCCAGTTTTGAGGCTGGGGGCACAGATACGCAGTATTTT.